This T cell receptor beta chain was captured by sequencing in a study of beta chain features in type 1 diabetes. Expressed TCRB transcripts were sequenced, since all the RNA that had been isolated was reverse transcribed. The method was immunoSEQ multiplex PCR; TCRdb's version includes in-frame clones alone and lacks a portion of them. The profile shows approximately 52,000 clones, 50% to 75% of them singletons. CDR3 length: 15 residues. Germline V gene sequence: CDR1 SEHNR, CDR2 FQNEAQ (reference sequence). The ends lost 3 bases at V and 7 bases at J; junction bases unmatched: 8. Turning to this clone: Its antigen is unidentified.

General study findings and limits: Moderate but significant shortening of TCRB CDR3s was recorded in all four CD4+ subsets from Type 1 diabetes patients.

The TCR originated in a woman aged 25 to 39 with type 1 diabetes. Sequencing used stem cell memory CD4+ T cells from blood. The chain couples TRBV7-9 to TRBJ1-2; 10 nucleotides match TRBD1. CDR3 nucleotides: TGTGCCAGCAGCTTGGGGACAGGGGAAGTCAGTGGCTACACCTTC. Translating gives CASSLGTGEVSGYTF.